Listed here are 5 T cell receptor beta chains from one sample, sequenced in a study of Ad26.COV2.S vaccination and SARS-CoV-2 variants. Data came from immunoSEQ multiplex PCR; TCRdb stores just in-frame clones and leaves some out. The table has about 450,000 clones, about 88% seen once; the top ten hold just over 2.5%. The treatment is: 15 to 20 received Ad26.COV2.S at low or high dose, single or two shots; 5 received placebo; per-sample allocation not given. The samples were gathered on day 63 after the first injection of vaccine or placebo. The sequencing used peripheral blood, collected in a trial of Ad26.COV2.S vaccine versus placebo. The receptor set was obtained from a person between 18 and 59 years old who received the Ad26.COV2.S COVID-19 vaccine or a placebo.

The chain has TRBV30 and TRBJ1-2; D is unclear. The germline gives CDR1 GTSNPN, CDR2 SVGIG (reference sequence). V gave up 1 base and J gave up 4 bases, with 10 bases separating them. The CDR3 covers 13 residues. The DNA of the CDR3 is TGTGCCTGGAGTGCTAAGGCGGGCTATGGCTACACCTTC. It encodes CAWSAKAGYGYTF.

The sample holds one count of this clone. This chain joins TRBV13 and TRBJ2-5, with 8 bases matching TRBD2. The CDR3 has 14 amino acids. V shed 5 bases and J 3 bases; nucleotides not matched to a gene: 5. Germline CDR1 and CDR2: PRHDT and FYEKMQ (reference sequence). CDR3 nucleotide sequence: TGTGCCAGCAGCCCGGGGGGGGCAGAAGAGACCCAGTACTTC. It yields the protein CASSPGGAEETQYF.

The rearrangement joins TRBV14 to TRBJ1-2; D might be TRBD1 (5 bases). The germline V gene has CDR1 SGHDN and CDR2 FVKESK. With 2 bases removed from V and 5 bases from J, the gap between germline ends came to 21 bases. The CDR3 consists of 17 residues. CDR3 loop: CASSQSAGPLVQYGYTF. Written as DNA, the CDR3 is TGTGCCAGCAGCCAATCCGCAGGGCCTCTAGTACAATATGGCTACACCTTC.

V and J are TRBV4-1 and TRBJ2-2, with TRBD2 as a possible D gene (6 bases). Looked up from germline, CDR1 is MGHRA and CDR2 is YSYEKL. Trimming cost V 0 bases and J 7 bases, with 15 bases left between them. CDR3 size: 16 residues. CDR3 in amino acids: CASSQDGLPGGGELFF. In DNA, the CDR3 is TGCGCCAGCAGCCAAGATGGGCTACCCGGGGGCGGGGAGCTGTTTTTT.

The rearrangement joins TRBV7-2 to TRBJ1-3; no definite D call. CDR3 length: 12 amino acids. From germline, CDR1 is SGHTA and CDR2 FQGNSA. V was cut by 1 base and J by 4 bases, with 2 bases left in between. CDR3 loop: CASSLVGNTIYF. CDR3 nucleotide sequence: TGTGCCAGCAGCTTAGTGGGAAACACCATATATTTT.